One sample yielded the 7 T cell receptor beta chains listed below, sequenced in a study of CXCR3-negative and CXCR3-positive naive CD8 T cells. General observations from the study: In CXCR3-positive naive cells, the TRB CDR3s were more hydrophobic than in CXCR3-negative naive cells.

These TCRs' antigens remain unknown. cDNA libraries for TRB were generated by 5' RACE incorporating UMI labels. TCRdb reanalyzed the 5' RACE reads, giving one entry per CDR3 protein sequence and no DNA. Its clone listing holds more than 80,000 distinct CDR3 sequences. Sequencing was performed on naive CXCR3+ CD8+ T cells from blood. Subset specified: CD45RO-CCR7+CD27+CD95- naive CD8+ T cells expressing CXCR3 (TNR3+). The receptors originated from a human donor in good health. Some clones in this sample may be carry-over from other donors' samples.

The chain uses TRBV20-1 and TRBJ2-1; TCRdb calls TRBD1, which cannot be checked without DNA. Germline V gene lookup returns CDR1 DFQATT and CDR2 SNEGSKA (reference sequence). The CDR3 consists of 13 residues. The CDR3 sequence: CSARGMDSFEQFF.

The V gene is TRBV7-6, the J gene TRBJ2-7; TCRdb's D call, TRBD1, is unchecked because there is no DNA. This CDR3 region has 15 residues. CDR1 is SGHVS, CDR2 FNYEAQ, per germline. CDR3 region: CASSPRQGDFYEQYF.

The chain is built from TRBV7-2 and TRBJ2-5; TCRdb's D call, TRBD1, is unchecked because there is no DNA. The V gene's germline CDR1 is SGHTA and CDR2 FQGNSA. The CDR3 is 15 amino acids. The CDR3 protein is CASSTQGDHQETQYF.

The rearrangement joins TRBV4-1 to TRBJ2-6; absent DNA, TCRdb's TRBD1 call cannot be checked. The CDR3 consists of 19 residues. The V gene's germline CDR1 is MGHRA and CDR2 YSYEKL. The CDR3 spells CASSHAPGQEVSGANVLTF.

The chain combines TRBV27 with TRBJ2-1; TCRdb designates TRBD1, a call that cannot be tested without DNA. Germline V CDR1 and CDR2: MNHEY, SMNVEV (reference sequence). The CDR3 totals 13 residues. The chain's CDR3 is CASSFRDVNEQFF.

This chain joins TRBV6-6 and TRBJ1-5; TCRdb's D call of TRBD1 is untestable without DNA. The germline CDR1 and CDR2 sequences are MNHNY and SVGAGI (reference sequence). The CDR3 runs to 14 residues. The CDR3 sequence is CASSYSDRGQPQHF.

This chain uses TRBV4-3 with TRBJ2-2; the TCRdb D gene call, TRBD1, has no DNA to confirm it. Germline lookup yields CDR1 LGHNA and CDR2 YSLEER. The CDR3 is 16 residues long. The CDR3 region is CASSQDSQGGVGELFF.